These 25 T cell receptor beta chains were all obtained from the same sample, sequenced in a study of cytomegalovirus exposure and HLA in healthy donors. PCR involved 60 Vbeta and 13 Jbeta primers. This table comes from immunoSEQ multiplex PCR, and its TCRdb copy is limited to in-frame clones, with some not included. The sample lists about 54,000 clones, approximately 78% seen once, with around 1.5% in the top ten. The sequencing input was PBMCs. The receptors stem from a female donor in good health and CMV-seronegative.

The gene calls are TRBV9 and TRBJ2-7; 10 positions agree with TRBD2. CDR3 length: 15 amino acids. Germline loops: CDR1 SGDLS, CDR2 YYNGEE. The trim removed 3 bases at V and 2 bases at J, leaving 5 bases unmatched. The CDR3 coding sequence is TGTGCCAGCAGCGCGGTAGCGGGGGGCCCCTACGAGCAGTACTTC. It encodes CASSAVAGGPYEQYF.

The chain carries TRBV5-1 and TRBJ2-7; D may be TRBD2 (5 bases). The germline V gene encodes CDR1 SGHRS and CDR2 YFSETQ. V was clipped by 0 bases and J by 4 bases, with 8 bases between them. The CDR3 consists of 13 residues. CDR3 in DNA: TGCGCCAGCAGCTTGGAAGGGAGATACGAGCAGTACTTC. This codes for CASSLEGRYEQYF.

V usage is TRBV7-9 and J usage is TRBJ1-2; D not resolved. The CDR3 spans 13 residues. Trimming stripped 0 bases from V and 2 bases from J, with 4 bases between. CDR1 is SEHNR and CDR2 is FQNEAQ in the germline V gene (reference sequence). CDR3 sequence reads: CASSLARNYGYTF. In DNA form, the CDR3 reads TGTGCCAGCAGCTTAGCCAGGAACTATGGCTACACCTTC. Full variable domain (outside the CDR3, taken from reference TRBV7-9 and TRBJ1-2): DTGVSQNPRHKITKRGQNVTFRCDPISEHNRLYWYRQTLGQGPEFLTYFQNEAQLEKSRLLSDRFSAERPKGSFSTLEIQRTEQGDSAMYLCASSLARNYGYTFGSGTRLTVV.

This chain uses TRBV19 with TRBJ1-2; 12 positions match TRBD1. This CDR3 comprises 17 residues. Per the germline V gene, CDR1 is LNHDA and CDR2 is SQIVND (reference sequence). Trimming removed 1 base from V and 8 bases from J; junction bases left unmatched: 11. The CDR3 sequence: CASSIGRDRGRKSGYTF. The CDR3 DNA reads as TGTGCCAGTAGTATAGGACGGGACAGGGGGCGTAAATCGGGCTACACCTTC.

The rearrangement joins TRBV5-6 to TRBJ1-6, with D perhaps matching TRBD1 (5 bases). CDR3 length equals 15 residues. Trimming took 4 bases from V and 7 from J, leaving 15 bases between them. Germline V gene lookup returns CDR1 SGHDT and CDR2 YYEEEE. DNA of the CDR3: TGTGCCAGCAGCAGAATCAGGGTTCGGAATTCACCCCTCCACTTT. Residues: CASSRIRVRNSPLHF.

This clone is a singleton in its sample. This rearrangement joins TRBV4-2 to TRBJ2-7; 7 nucleotides align to TRBD2. Germline V gene data show CDR1 as LGHNA and CDR2 as YNFKEQ. The CDR3 runs 15 residues. The ends lost 0 bases at V and 6 bases at J; junction bases unmatched: 8. CDR3 coding DNA: TGTGCCAGCAGCCAAGAGGTAACTAGCGTCCTCGAGCAGTACTTC. This codes for CASSQEVTSVLEQYF.

The rearrangement links TRBV15 to TRBJ2-3, with 10 bases that match TRBD1. J gave up 1 base and V 5 bases, and 6 bases lay outside the gene matches. The CDR3 covers 16 residues. Germline values: CDR1 LNHNV, CDR2 YYDKDF (reference sequence). The CDR3, as DNA: TGTGCCACCAGCCCGTCCGGGACAGGGGGCACAGATACGCAGTATTTT. It translates to CATSPSGTGGTDTQYF.

The J gene is TRBJ1-5, the V gene TRBV4-1; D perhaps matches TRBD1 (5 bases). V was pared by 0 bases and J by 7 bases, with 13 bases between. The CDR3 has 15 residues. Germline CDR1 MGHRA, CDR2 YSYEKL. Here the CDR3 reads CASSQDRAGRQPQHF. In nucleotides, the CDR3 is TGCGCCAGCAGCCAAGATAGGGCAGGGAGGCAGCCCCAGCATTTT.

V and J are TRBV4-1 and TRBJ2-1, with 8 bases lining up with TRBD1. The CDR3 has 14 amino acids. Germline lookup yields CDR1 MGHRA and CDR2 YSYEKL. The V gene end was trimmed by 1 base and the J gene end by 9 bases; junction bases not matched to a gene: 5. This chain's CDR3 is CASSQAWTGCEQFF. In DNA form, the CDR3 reads TGCGCCAGCAGCCAAGCCTGGACAGGGTGTGAGCAGTTCTTC.

The chain has TRBV2 and TRBJ1-2; D may be TRBD1 (5 bases). The CDR3 is made up of 13 amino acids. Germline CDR1 reads SNHLY; CDR2 reads FYNNEI. Trimming took off 8 bases at V and 4 bases at J, with 14 bases between the two ends. DNA for the CDR3: TGTGCCAGCCCCCCACAGGCCTCCTATGGCTACACCTTC. Protein product: CASPPQASYGYTF.

V gene TRBV7-9 combines with J gene TRBJ1-2, with a weak D call TRBD1 (5 bases). CDR1 is SEHNR and CDR2 is FQNEAQ in the germline V gene (reference sequence). This CDR3 is 13 amino acids long. Deletions cut 3 bases from V and 2 bases from J, with 7 bases between. CDR3 amino acids: CASSFGGNYGYTF. In DNA form, the CDR3 reads TGTGCCAGCAGCTTCGGGGGGAACTATGGCTACACCTTC. Based on the CDR3 plus reference TRBV7-9 and TRBJ1-2, the full variable domain is DTGVSQNPRHKITKRGQNVTFRCDPISEHNRLYWYRQTLGQGPEFLTYFQNEAQLEKSRLLSDRFSAERPKGSFSTLEIQRTEQGDSAMYLCASSFGGNYGYTFGSGTRLTVV.

The chain employs TRBV5-1 and TRBJ1-5, with D unresolved. Trimming took off 0 bases at V and 7 bases at J, with 11 bases between the two ends. This CDR3 is built from 14 residues. Germline values: CDR1 SGHRS, CDR2 YFSETQ. The CDR3 protein is CASSLEGGGQPQHF. The CDR3 DNA reads TGCGCCAGCAGCTTGGAGGGCGGAGGGCAGCCCCAGCATTTT.

The V gene is TRBV30, the J gene TRBJ2-3; D may be TRBD1 (5 bases). In germline, CDR1 is GTSNPN, CDR2 SVGIG (reference sequence). V dropped 4 bases and J dropped 3 bases, with 8 bases sitting between them. The CDR3 is 12 amino acids. Here the CDR3 reads CAWTGQTDTQYF. DNA for the CDR3: TGTGCCTGGACAGGACAAACAGATACGCAGTATTTT.

The chain has TRBV7-2 and TRBJ1-6; D is possibly TRBD1 (6 bases). Germline V gene lookup returns CDR1 SGHTA and CDR2 FQGNSA. CDR3 length: 18 amino acids. V was clipped by 1 base and J by 0 bases, with 13 bases between them. The CDR3: CASSLGNRASSYNSPLHF. The DNA of the CDR3 is TGTGCCAGCAGCTTAGGGAACAGGGCAAGCTCCTATAATTCACCCCTCCACTTT.

The chain has TRBV6-5 and TRBJ1-5, with 8 bases fitting TRBD1. Trimming cost V 10 bases and J 0 bases; bases outside gene matches: 2. The CDR3 is 13 residues long. CDR1 is MNHEY, CDR2 SVGAGI, per germline. The DNA for the CDR3 is TGTGCCACCGGACAGGGTAGCAATCAGCCCCAGCATTTT. This encodes CATGQGSNQPQHF.

The sample holds one count of this clone. This rearrangement joins TRBV11-1 to TRBJ1-4; D gene unclear. Germline-derived CDR1 and CDR2 are SGHAT and FQDESV (reference sequence). Trimming left V 5 bases short and J 7 bases short, with 11 bases between. The CDR3 runs 13 residues. As DNA, the CDR3 is TGTGCCAGCAGCGTTAATTTCGGTGAAAAACTGTTTTTT. This gives the protein CASSVNFGEKLFF.

This clone was observed a handful of times. This sequence joins TRBV7-9 and TRBJ1-1; 8 positions match TRBD1. V was clipped by 2 bases and J by 4 bases; unmatched bases: 6. Germline values: CDR1 SEHNR, CDR2 FQNEAQ (reference sequence). The CDR3 is made up of 15 amino acids. CDR3 amino acids: CASSLIGQGATEAFF. CDR3 nucleotide sequence: TGTGCCAGCAGCTTAATAGGGCAGGGGGCCACTGAAGCTTTCTTT. The full variable domain, rest sourced from reference TRBV7-9 and TRBJ1-1, is DTGVSQNPRHKITKRGQNVTFRCDPISEHNRLYWYRQTLGQGPEFLTYFQNEAQLEKSRLLSDRFSAERPKGSFSTLEIQRTEQGDSAMYLCASSLIGQGATEAFFGQGTRLTVV.

V usage is TRBV19 and J usage is TRBJ2-3; 7 bases line up with TRBD1. Germline V lookup: CDR1 LNHDA, CDR2 SQIVND (reference sequence). Trimming removed 4 bases from V and 4 bases from J; junction bases left unmatched: 8. The CDR3 totals 15 residues. This CDR3 is CASSKLQGSADTQYF. The CDR3 DNA sequence: TGTGCCAGTAGTAAATTACAGGGGAGCGCAGATACGCAGTATTTT. The variable domain in full, completed from reference TRBV19 and TRBJ2-3, reads DGGITQSPKYLFRKEGQNVTLSCEQNLNHDAMYWYRQDPGQGLRLIYYSQIVNDFQKGDIAEGYSVSREKKESFPLTVTSAQKNPTAFYLCASSKLQGSADTQYFGPGTRLTVL.

J is TRBJ2-1 and V is TRBV4-3, with 7 positions matching TRBD2. V lost 4 bases to trimming and J lost 9 bases; unmatched junction nucleotides: 12. This CDR3 region has 15 residues. Per germline, CDR1 LGHNA and CDR2 YSLEER. Here the CDR3 DNA reads TGCGCCAGCAGCCTTTCCGGACTAGAGGGTGGTGAGCAGTTCTTC. It is translated as CASSLSGLEGGEQFF.

The chain couples TRBV6-1 to TRBJ2-1, with 8 positions matching TRBD1. The germline V gene encodes CDR1 MNHNS and CDR2 SASEGT. V shed 7 bases, J shed 0 bases, and the junction held 5 bases outside the gene matches. The CDR3 is 15 residues long. Written as DNA, the CDR3 is TGTGCCAGCACCCGGACAGGGTCCTCCTACAATGAGCAGTTCTTC. It translates to CASTRTGSSYNEQFF.

There are a few counts of this clone. The rearrangement links TRBV9 to TRBJ1-2, with TRBD1 as a possible D gene (6 bases). Germline V lookup: CDR1 SGDLS, CDR2 YYNGEE. The germline V and J ends were trimmed by 0 bases and 3 bases, with 9 bases remaining between them. This CDR3 has 14 residues. The CDR3 DNA reads TGTGCCAGCAGCGTAGCCAGGGGTGACTATGGCTACACCTTC. It specifies CASSVARGDYGYTF.

In the case of this clone: This specimen includes other DNA sequences encoding the same CDR3. This chain links TRBV30 with TRBJ2-2; 9 bases are a match to TRBD2. V was clipped by 5 bases and J by 3 bases; unmatched bases: 4. Germline assignment: CDR1 GTSNPN and CDR2 SVGIG (reference sequence). The CDR3 sequence is 14 residues long. The CDR3 region is CAWGRGGDTGELFF. For the CDR3, the DNA is TGTGCCTGGGGGCGGGGGGGGGACACCGGGGAGCTGTTTTTT.

The gene calls are TRBV6-5 and TRBJ1-2; 8 bases map to TRBD1. Germline assignment: CDR1 MNHEY and CDR2 SVGAGI. The CDR3 spans 14 residues. V was pared by 6 bases and J by 4 bases, with 7 bases of the junction left unmatched. The DNA for the CDR3 is TGTGCCAGCAGGACCACAGGGGGGACCTATGGCTACACCTTC. It yields the protein CASRTTGGTYGYTF.

This clone was counted a few times. The chain uses TRBV5-6 and TRBJ1-1; maybe TRBD1 (5 bases). V lost 0 bases, J lost 4 bases, and 16 bases lay in between. The CDR3 covers 16 residues. Germline V gene data show CDR1 as SGHDT and CDR2 as YYEEEE. This CDR3 reads CASSLGQGRIRTEAFF. Here the CDR3 DNA reads TGTGCCAGCAGCTTGGGGCAGGGCAGGATACGCACTGAAGCTTTCTTT.

Comments on this clone: Other DNA sequences within the sample encode an identical CDR3. The chain carries TRBV30 and TRBJ2-7; D unresolved. Trimming cost V 0 bases and J 4 bases, with 4 bases left between them. This CDR3 comprises 11 residues. Germline loops: CDR1 GTSNPN, CDR2 SVGIG (reference sequence). The CDR3 DNA follows: TGTGCCTGGAGTGTACTTTACGAGCAGTACTTC. This encodes CAWSVLYEQYF.